Sequencing of this T cell receptor (beta chain) was carried out in a study of T cells in Graves' hyperthyroidism and ophthalmopathy (dated by TCRdb to about 2019). A note on the overall study: Peripheral blood samples were taken at the time of initial diagnosis, prior to any treatment. TCR V-J signatures able to tell the groups apart were searched for in a discovery cohort of some 97 patients, of whom over 40 had Graves' ophthalmopathy and around 56 had stable Graves' hyperthyroidism. An independent validation cohort of under 20 hyperthyroidism patients and 17 patients who later progressed to ophthalmopathy tested prospective prediction of ophthalmopathy. The 100 discovery patients were randomly split 7:3 into training and test sets. Thyroid tissue and blood T-cell repertoires from more than five Graves' hyperthyroidism patients were also compared in the study. After sampling, hyperthyroidism patients received methimazole starting at 30 mg daily, and ophthalmopathy patients received high-dose intravenous methylprednisolone. The paper reports TCR Vbeta CDR3 sequencing of some 140 peripheral blood samples: over 40 ophthalmopathy, fewer than 80 hyperthyroidism and roughly 17 progressor patients.

Ophthalmopathy patients had moderately to severely active disease, with a Clinical Activity Score of 3 or more, a NOSPECS grade of 4 or more, and a disease duration of less than 3 months. Exclusion was applied to patients with uncontrolled infections, other autoimmune diseases, pregnancy or lactation. Clinical symptoms, serum thyroxine and TRAb, thyroid ultrasound, and orbital computed tomography formed the basis for the diagnoses. Ficoll-Paque density gradient centrifugation was used to isolate PBMCs from about 9.4 ml of fresh peripheral blood. Trizol reagent was used to extract total RNA, and RNA quality was then checked on an Agilent 2100 Bioanalyzer. TCR beta CDR3 regions were amplified from RNA transcripts. A first-round RT-PCR of the TCR CDR3 used the HTBI primer set with the Qiagen OneStep RT-PCR kit. The libraries were constructed in a second round of multiplex PCR and then size-selected and purified. The libraries were sequenced on an Illumina HiSeq2000 using paired-end 100 bp reads. Regarding the original processing steps: SOAPnuke was used to process the raw data, removing reads that contained adapters or uncalled bases, had a mean Phred below 15, or lacked an exact match to the constant primer or identifier. High-quality paired reads were merged using COPE v1.2.5, and each unique nucleotide sequence was defined as a clonotype. MiTCR v1.1 was used to align clonotypes to the IMGT TRBV, TRBD and TRBJ reference segments. The analysis included only V-J combinations with a frequency above 0.0001, which together covered 99% to 99.2% of the repertoires. The TCS score was defined as F50 (clonal expansion) divided by E x V (chaos), with BLOSUM62-based TCRdist calculated between CDR3 peptides within each V-J. Welch's t-statistics and random forest reduced around 520 V-J features to roughly 13, which were used in a naive Bayes classifier (R e1071). The similarity between thyroid and blood repertoires was quantified using the Morisita-Horn index. TCRdb took the public reads, trimmed them with fastp at Q25, ran MiXCR for clone calling and kept in-frame beta chains. Records with the same CDR3 protein are collapsed into one entry carrying the most frequent genes and DNA. These V and J calls originate from TCRdb's pipeline instead of the authors' own analysis. The sample contains about 610,000 distinct CDR3 sequences, about 15% of them found a single time. The ten biggest clones cover over 3.5% of the sample.

The full study reports these points: Sample size was not statistically predetermined, and investigators were not blinded to group allocation. Most expanded thyroid clonotypes (frequency above 0.001) were also detected in blood, a finding suggesting that blood repertoires may reflect thyroid immune responses. A model built on a 13 V-J signature distinguished ophthalmopathy from stable hyperthyroidism, reaching approximately 89% sensitivity and about 81% specificity in cross-validation and 80%/75% in testing. In validation, the model predicted progression to ophthalmopathy a median of around six months before onset, with roughly 68% sensitivity and nearly 75% specificity.

This clonotype has a count of ten or more. This clone's antigen is unknown. The input lacks base qualities; no much larger clone sits a single base away. Material for sequencing was blood. The source is a woman between 40 and 55 years old with Graves' ophthalmopathy.

The CDR3 loop reads CASSLTSAEMNTGELFF. The DNA is TGTGCCAGCAGCCTAACTAGCGCCGAGATGAACACCGGGGAGCTGTTTTTT. The V gene is TRBV11-2 and the J gene is TRBJ2-2, with 7 junctional bases fitting TRBD2. V ends up 5 bases short and J 1 base short, with an unmatched junction base count of 10. The germline V gene encodes CDR1 SGHAT and CDR2 FQNNGV. The CDR3 spans 17 residues, from the cysteine through the phenylalanine. Kept here is only the CDR3 DNA, which spans 51 bases and is read in frame from base 1.